Following are 10 T cell receptor beta chains from one sample sequenced in a study of response to subunit inactivated influenza vaccine. MiXCR, run by TCRdb on the RT-PCR reads, gives a single entry per CDR3 protein. The table lists around 520,000 distinct CDR3 sequences, roughly 25% of them singletons. Specimen: CD4+ T cells sorted from PBMCs, collected roughly 5 days after vaccination. These receptors originate from a man aged 50 to 59 who received an inactivated influenza vaccine.

The J gene is TRBJ2-3, the V gene TRBV10-3; 7 bases are a match to TRBD2. The junction had 15 bases not matched to a gene; V was cut back by 3 bases and J by 0 bases. CDR1 is ENHRY and CDR2 is SYGVKD in the germline V gene. The CDR3 runs to 19 residues. CDR3: CAISDLAVARKTSTDTQYF. CDR3 in DNA: TGTGCCATCAGTGATCTAGCGGTTGCCCGTAAAACTAGCACAGATACGCAGTATTTT.

This chain joins TRBV25-1 and TRBJ2-2; D is uncertain. Trimming removed 3 bases at V and 0 bases at J, with 11 bases between. The V gene's germline CDR1 is MGHDK and CDR2 SYGVNS. CDR3 size: 16 residues. The CDR3 loop is CASSDFGQANTGELFF. In DNA, the CDR3 is TGTGCCAGCAGTGACTTTGGCCAGGCGAACACCGGGGAGCTGTTTTTT. The complete variable domain, with remaining parts taken from reference TRBV25-1 and TRBJ2-2, reads EADIYQTPRYLVIGTGKKITLECSQTMGHDKMYWYQQDPGMELHLIHYSYGVNSTEKGDLSSESTVSRIRTEHFPLTLESARPSHTSQYLCASSDFGQANTGELFFGEGSRLTVL.

This clonotype was observed once. The CDR3 is CASSGSTGQNYGYTF. The CDR3 DNA reads TGCGCCAGCAGCGGGTCGACAGGGCAGAACTATGGCTACACCTTC. V gene TRBV5-1 combines with J gene TRBJ1-2; 7 bases map to TRBD1. This CDR3 region has 15 residues. The ends lost 4 bases at V and 2 bases at J; junction bases unmatched: 8. Germline CDR1 SGHRS, CDR2 YFSETQ.

The J gene is TRBJ1-1, the V gene TRBV20-1; tentatively, D is TRBD1 (5 bases). V was cut by 2 bases and J by 2 bases, with 15 bases left in between. The CDR3 covers 15 residues. Germline V lookup: CDR1 DFQATT, CDR2 SNEGSKA (reference sequence). The CDR3 sequence is CSARRGQGSNTEAFF. CDR3 bases: TGCAGTGCTAGAAGGGGCCAAGGATCTAACACTGAAGCTTTCTTT.

The chain combines TRBV25-1 with TRBJ2-7, with D unclear. Germline CDR1 reads MGHDK; CDR2 reads SYGVNS. Trimming pared 10 bases from V and 4 bases from J, leaving 14 bases between. The CDR3 sequence is 12 residues long. The CDR3 protein is CAKPSFGYEQYF. CDR3 bases: TGTGCCAAACCGAGTTTCGGTTACGAGCAGTACTTC.

J is TRBJ2-7 and V is TRBV20-1; 7 bases line up with TRBD2. This CDR3 has 13 amino acids. V shed 4 bases, J shed 2 bases, and the junction held 5 bases outside the gene matches. CDR1 is DFQATT and CDR2 is SNEGSKA in the germline V gene (reference sequence). DNA of the CDR3: TGCAGTGCTATTGCTAGCGGTCCCTACGAGCAGTACTTC. This gives the protein CSAIASGPYEQYF.

V usage is TRBV20-1 and J usage is TRBJ2-7; D is perhaps TRBD2 (6 bases). The V gene lost 0 bases and the J gene lost 6 bases, with 18 bases spanning the gap. Germline assignment: CDR1 DFQATT and CDR2 SNEGSKA (reference sequence). The CDR3 sequence is 15 residues long. DNA of the CDR3: TGCAGTGCTAGAGATGTCGGCGGGACTCTGGGCGAGCAGTACTTC. Translated: CSARDVGGTLGEQYF.

The chain couples TRBV7-9 to TRBJ2-3; tentatively, D is TRBD1 or TRBD2 (6 bases each). With 5 bases removed from V and 4 bases from J, the gap between germline ends came to 16 bases. This CDR3 has 15 amino acids. Germline CDR1 SEHNR, CDR2 FQNEAQ (reference sequence). The CDR3 DNA sequence: TGTGCCAGCAGCCCGGGAGAGGGGGGCCCAGATACGCAGTATTTT. This sequence encodes CASSPGEGGPDTQYF.

The chain joins TRBV6-5 to TRBJ2-7; a possible D gene is TRBD2 (6 bases). The CDR3 length is 14 residues. From germline, CDR1 is MNHEY and CDR2 SVGAGI. Trimming stripped 5 bases from V and 3 bases from J, with 14 bases between. In DNA, the CDR3 is TGTGCCAGCAGTACTTCCGGGACTTACTACGAGCAGTACTTC. Its protein product is CASSTSGTYYEQYF.

The chain links TRBV7-9 to TRBJ1-1; D remains unclear. The CDR3 sequence is 14 residues long. CDR1 and CDR2 (germline): SEHNR, FQNEAQ (reference sequence). V lost 4 bases and J 5 bases, leaving 14 bases between the germline ends. As DNA, the CDR3 is TGTGCCAGCAGCTCCTCCGGCGGTGGAACTGAAGCTTTCTTT. The encoded protein is CASSSSGGGTEAFF.